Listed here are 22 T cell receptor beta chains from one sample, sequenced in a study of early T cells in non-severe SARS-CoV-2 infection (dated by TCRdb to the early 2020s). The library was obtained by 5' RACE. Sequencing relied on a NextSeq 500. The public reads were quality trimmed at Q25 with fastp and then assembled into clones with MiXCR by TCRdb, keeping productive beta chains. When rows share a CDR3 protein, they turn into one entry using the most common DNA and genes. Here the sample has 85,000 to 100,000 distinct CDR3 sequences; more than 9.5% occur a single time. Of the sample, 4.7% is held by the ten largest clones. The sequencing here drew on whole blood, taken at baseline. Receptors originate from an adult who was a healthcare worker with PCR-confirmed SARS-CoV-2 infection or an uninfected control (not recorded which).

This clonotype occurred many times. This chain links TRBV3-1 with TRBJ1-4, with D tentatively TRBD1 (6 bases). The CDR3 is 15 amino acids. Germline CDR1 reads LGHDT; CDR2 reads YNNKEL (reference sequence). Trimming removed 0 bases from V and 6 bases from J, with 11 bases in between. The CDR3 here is CASSQESSGDEKLFF. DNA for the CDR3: TGTGCCAGCAGCCAAGAGAGTTCAGGGGATGAAAAACTGTTTTTT.

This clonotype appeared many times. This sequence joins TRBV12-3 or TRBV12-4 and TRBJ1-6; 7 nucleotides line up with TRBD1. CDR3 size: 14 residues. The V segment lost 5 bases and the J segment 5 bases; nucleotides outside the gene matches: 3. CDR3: CASSPGTDNSPLHF. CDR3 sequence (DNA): TGTGCCAGCAGTCCCGGGACAGATAATTCACCCCTCCACTTT.

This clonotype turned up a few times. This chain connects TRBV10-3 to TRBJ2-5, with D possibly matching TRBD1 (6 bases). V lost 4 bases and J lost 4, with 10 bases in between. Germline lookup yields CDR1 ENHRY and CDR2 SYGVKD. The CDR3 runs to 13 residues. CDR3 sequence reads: CAISGAGVETQYF. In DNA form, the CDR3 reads TGTGCCATCAGTGGCGCAGGGGTAGAGACCCAGTACTTC.

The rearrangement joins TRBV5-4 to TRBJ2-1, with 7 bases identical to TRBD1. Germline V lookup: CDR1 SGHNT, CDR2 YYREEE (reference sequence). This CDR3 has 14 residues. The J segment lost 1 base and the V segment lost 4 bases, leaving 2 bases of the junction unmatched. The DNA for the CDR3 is TGTGCCAGCAGCCAACAGGGGTCCTACAATGAGCAGTTCTTC. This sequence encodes CASSQQGSYNEQFF.

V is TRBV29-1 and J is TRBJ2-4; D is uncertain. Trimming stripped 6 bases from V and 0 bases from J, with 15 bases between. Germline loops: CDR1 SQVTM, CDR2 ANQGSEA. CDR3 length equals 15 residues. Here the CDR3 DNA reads TGCAGCGTCGTTACAGAACTACTAGCCAAAAACATTCAGTACTTC. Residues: CSVVTELLAKNIQYF. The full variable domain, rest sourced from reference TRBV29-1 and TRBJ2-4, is SAVISQKPSRDICQRGTSLTIQCQVDSQVTMMFWYRQQPGQSLTLIATANQGSEATYESGFVIDKFPISRPNLTFSTLTVSNMSPEDSSIYLCSVVTELLAKNIQYFGAGTRLSVL.

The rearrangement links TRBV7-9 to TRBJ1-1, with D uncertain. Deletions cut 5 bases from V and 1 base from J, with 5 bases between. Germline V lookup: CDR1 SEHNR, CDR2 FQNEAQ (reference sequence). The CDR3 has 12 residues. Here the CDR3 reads CASSTWNTEAFF. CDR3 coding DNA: TGTGCCAGCAGCACCTGGAACACTGAAGCTTTCTTT. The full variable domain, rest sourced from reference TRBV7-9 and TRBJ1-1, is DTGVSQNPRHKITKRGQNVTFRCDPISEHNRLYWYRQTLGQGPEFLTYFQNEAQLEKSRLLSDRFSAERPKGSFSTLEIQRTEQGDSAMYLCASSTWNTEAFFGQGTRLTVV.

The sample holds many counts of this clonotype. CDR3 sequence reads: CATHGDQETQYF. CDR3 nucleotide sequence: TGTGCCACCCATGGAGACCAAGAGACCCAGTACTTC. This chain connects TRBV10-3 to TRBJ2-5; the D is unclear. Trimming pared 10 bases from V and 0 bases from J, leaving 9 bases between. The CDR3 length is 12 residues. Germline V CDR1 and CDR2: ENHRY, SYGVKD.

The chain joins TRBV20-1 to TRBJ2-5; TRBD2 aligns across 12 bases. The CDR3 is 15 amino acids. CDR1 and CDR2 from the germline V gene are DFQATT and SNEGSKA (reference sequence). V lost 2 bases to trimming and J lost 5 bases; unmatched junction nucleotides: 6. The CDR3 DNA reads TGCAGTGCTAGACGACTAGCGGGAGTTTTCGAGACCCAGTACTTC. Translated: CSARRLAGVFETQYF.

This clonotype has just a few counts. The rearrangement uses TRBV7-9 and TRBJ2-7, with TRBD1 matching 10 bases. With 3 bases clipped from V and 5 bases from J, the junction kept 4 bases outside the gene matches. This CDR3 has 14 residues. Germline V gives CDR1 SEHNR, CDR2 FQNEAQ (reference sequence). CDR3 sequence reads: CASSLTGQGNEQYF. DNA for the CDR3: TGTGCCAGCAGCTTGACGGGACAGGGGAACGAGCAGTACTTC.

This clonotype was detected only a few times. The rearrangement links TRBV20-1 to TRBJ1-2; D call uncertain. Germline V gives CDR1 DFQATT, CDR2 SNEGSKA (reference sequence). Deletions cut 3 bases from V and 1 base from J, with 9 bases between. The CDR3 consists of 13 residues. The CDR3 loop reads CSASDGNNYGYTF. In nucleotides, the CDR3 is TGCAGTGCTAGCGACGGGAATAACTATGGCTACACCTTC.

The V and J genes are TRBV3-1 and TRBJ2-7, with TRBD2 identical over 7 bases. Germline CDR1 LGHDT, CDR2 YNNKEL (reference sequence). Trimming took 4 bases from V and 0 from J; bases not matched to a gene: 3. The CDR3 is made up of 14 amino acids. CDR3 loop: CASSLERGSYEQYF. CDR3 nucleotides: TGTGCCAGCAGCCTAGAGCGGGGCTCCTACGAGCAGTACTTC.

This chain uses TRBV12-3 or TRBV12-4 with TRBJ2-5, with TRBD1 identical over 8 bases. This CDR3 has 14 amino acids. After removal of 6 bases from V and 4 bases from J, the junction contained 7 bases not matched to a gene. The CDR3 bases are TGTGCCAGCAGCCCCGGACAGGGAGGAGAGACCCAGTACTTC. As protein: CASSPGQGGETQYF.

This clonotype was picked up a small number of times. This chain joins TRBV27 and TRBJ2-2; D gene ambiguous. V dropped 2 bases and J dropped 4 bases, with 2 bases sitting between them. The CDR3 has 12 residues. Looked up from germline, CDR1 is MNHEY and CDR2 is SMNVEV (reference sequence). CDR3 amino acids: CASSLATGELFF. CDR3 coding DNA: TGTGCCAGCAGTTTAGCCACCGGGGAGCTGTTTTTT.

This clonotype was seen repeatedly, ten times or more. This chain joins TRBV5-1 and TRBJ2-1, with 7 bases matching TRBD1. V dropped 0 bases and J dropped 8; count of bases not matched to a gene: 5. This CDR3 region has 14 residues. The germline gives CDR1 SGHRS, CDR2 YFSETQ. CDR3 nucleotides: TGCGCCAGCAGCTTGGACAGGGGTAATGATGAGCAGTTCTTC. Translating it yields CASSLDRGNDEQFF.

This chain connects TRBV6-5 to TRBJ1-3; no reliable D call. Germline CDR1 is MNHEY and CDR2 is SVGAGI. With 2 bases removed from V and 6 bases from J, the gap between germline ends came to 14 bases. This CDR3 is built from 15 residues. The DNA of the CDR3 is TGTGCCAGCAGTTACGCAAGGAAGACTGAAAACACCATATATTTT. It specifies CASSYARKTENTIYF.

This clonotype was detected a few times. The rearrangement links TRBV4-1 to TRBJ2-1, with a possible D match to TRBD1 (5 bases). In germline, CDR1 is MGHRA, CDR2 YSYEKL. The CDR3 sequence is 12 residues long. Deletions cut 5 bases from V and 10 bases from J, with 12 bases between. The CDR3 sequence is CASSSQGPEQFF. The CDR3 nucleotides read TGCGCCAGCAGCTCTCAGGGCCCGGAGCAGTTCTTC.

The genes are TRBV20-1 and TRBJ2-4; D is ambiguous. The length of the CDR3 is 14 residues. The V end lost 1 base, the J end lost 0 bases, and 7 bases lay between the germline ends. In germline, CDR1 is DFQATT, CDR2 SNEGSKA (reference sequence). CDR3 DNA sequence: TGCAGTGCTAGAGGCATGCAAGCCAAAAACATTCAGTACTTC. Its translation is CSARGMQAKNIQYF.

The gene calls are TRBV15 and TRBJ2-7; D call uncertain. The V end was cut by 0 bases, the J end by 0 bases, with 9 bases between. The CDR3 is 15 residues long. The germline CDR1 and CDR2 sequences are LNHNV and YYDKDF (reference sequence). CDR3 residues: CATSRDRGSSYEQYF. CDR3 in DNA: TGTGCCACCAGCAGAGATCGAGGCAGCTCCTACGAGCAGTACTTC.

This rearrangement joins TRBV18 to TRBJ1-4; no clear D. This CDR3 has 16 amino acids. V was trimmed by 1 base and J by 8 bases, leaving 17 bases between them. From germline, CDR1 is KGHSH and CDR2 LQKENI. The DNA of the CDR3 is TGTGCCAGCTCACCACAAAAGGGAGGAGTCGGAGAAAAACTGTTTTTT. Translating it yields CASSPQKGGVGEKLFF.

The CDR3 spells CSANNQGLVSTDTQYF. DNA for the CDR3: TGCAGTGCTAACAATCAGGGTTTAGTGAGCACAGATACGCAGTATTTT. This chain connects TRBV20-1 to TRBJ2-3, with D perhaps matching TRBD1 (5 bases). V was cut by 4 bases and J by 0 bases, with 17 bases left in between. This CDR3 comprises 16 residues. Germline assignment: CDR1 DFQATT and CDR2 SNEGSKA (reference sequence).

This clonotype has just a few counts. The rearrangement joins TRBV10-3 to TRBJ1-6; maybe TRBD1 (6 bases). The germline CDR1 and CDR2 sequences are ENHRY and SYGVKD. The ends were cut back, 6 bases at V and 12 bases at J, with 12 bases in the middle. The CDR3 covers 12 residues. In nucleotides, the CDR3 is TGTGCCATCAGGGATACACAGGGACCCCTCCACTTT. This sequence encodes CAIRDTQGPLHF.

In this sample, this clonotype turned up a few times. In nucleotides, the CDR3 is TGTGCCAGCAGCTCAGACTCCCCAGGGGGCCAAGAGACCCAGTACTTC. Translation gives CASSSDSPGGQETQYF. The chain carries TRBV11-2 and TRBJ2-5; 7 nucleotides agree with TRBD1. Germline trimming cut 4 bases from V and 1 base from J; bases unmatched to any gene: 9. This CDR3 has 16 amino acids. Germline values: CDR1 SGHAT, CDR2 FQNNGV.